The 26 T cell receptor beta chains listed next were all sequenced from one sample in a study of T cells in Graves' hyperthyroidism and ophthalmopathy. TCR beta CDR3 regions were amplified from RNA transcripts. The TCR CDR3 first-round RT-PCR relied on the HTBI primer set. A single record per CDR3 protein comes from TCRdb applying MiXCR to the multiplex PCR reads. Of about 640,000 distinct CDR3 sequences listed, about 20% were seen once; the top ten hold around a third. The source material was blood. The receptor set was obtained from a man aged 30-40 years with Graves' ophthalmopathy.

This clonotype occurred a few times. This chain connects TRBV20-1 to TRBJ1-1; unclear D gene. V was pared by 0 bases and J by 4 bases, with 15 bases between. The CDR3 totals 15 residues. From germline, CDR1 is DFQATT and CDR2 SNEGSKA (reference sequence). CDR3 amino acids: CSARDPPRGGTEAFF. The CDR3 nucleotides are TGCAGTGCTAGAGATCCCCCTCGGGGAGGCACTGAAGCTTTCTTT.

This chain connects TRBV20-1 to TRBJ2-3; no clear D. Germline V CDR1 and CDR2: DFQATT, SNEGSKA (reference sequence). The CDR3 length is 12 residues. V dropped 4 bases and J dropped 1 base, with 6 bases sitting between them. In DNA form, the CDR3 reads TGCAGTGCTAACCCAGGCACAGATACGCAGTATTTT. It is translated as CSANPGTDTQYF.

V and J are TRBV20-1 and TRBJ2-5; perhaps TRBD1 as D (6 bases). The V end was cut by 6 bases, the J end by 0 bases, with 11 bases between. The CDR3 spans 13 residues. Germline V gene sequence: CDR1 DFQATT, CDR2 SNEGSKA (reference sequence). CDR3 loop: CSAAGQNQETQYF. The CDR3 DNA sequence: TGCAGTGCGGCAGGACAGAACCAAGAGACCCAGTACTTC.

The rearrangement links TRBV20-1 to TRBJ2-1; 14 bases are a match to TRBD2. The CDR3 runs 16 residues. The germline gives CDR1 DFQATT, CDR2 SNEGSKA (reference sequence). Trimming took 4 bases from V and 1 from J; bases not matched to a gene: 3. The chain's CDR3 is CSAMGLAGASYNEQFF. The CDR3 DNA reads as TGCAGTGCTATGGGACTAGCGGGAGCGTCCTACAATGAGCAGTTCTTC.

This clonotype was seen a handful of times. This rearrangement joins TRBV27 to TRBJ1-1; no clear D gene. CDR3 length: 11 amino acids. Per the germline V gene, CDR1 is MNHEY and CDR2 is SMNVEV (reference sequence). The V and J ends lost 6 bases and 6 bases respectively, with 8 bases between them. The DNA of the CDR3 is TGTGCCAGCAGAGGGTCCGCTGAAGCTTTCTTT. Translating it yields CASRGSAEAFF.

This clonotype has more than one count but fewer than ten. The J gene is TRBJ1-6, the V gene TRBV20-1; the D gene is possibly TRBD1 (5 bases). Trimming shortened V by 0 bases and J by 5 bases, and 14 bases separated the two germline ends. CDR1 and CDR2 (germline): DFQATT, SNEGSKA (reference sequence). CDR3 length equals 16 residues. Here the CDR3 reads CSARDLPGRNNSPLHF. As DNA, the CDR3 is TGCAGTGCTAGAGATCTCCCGGGACGGAATAATTCACCCCTCCACTTT.

This clonotype was observed at least ten times. The chain combines TRBV5-1 with TRBJ2-2; perhaps TRBD2 as D (6 bases). Germline CDR1 and CDR2: SGHRS and YFSETQ. CDR3 length equals 16 residues. Between the trimmed V and J ends, which lost 3 bases and 2 bases, there was a span of 14 bases. In nucleotides, the CDR3 is TGCGCCAGCAGCTCCACCGGGACTTCTAACACCGGGGAGCTGTTTTTT. Its protein product is CASSSTGTSNTGELFF.

A few counts support this clonotype. The V and J genes are TRBV20-1 and TRBJ1-4, with a possible D match to TRBD1 (5 bases). V was cut by 0 bases and J by 8 bases, with 16 bases left in between. Germline CDR1 DFQATT, CDR2 SNEGSKA (reference sequence). The CDR3 contains 15 residues. The CDR3 nucleotides read TGCAGTGCTAGAGAGCCCGAGTTGGGGGAAGAAAAACTGTTTTTT. This codes for CSAREPELGEEKLFF.

This clonotype has just a few counts. The rearrangement joins TRBV29-1 to TRBJ2-1, with D possibly matching TRBD2 (6 bases). The CDR3 has 14 residues. V gave up 4 bases and J gave up 1 base, with 11 bases separating them. Germline CDR1 reads SQVTM; CDR2 reads ANQGSEA. The CDR3 DNA is TGCAGCGTTGTCCTAGCGATTTCCTACAATGAGCAGTTCTTC. It specifies CSVVLAISYNEQFF.

The chain links TRBV24-1 to TRBJ1-2, with TRBD1 matching 8 bases. In germline, CDR1 is KGHDR, CDR2 SFDVKD. There are 13 residues in the CDR3. V gave up 9 bases and J gave up 7 bases; unmatched junction bases: 9. The DNA of the CDR3 is TGTGCCACCCAGGACAGGGAGGCTTTTGGCTACACCTTC. Protein: CATQDREAFGYTF.

The rearrangement joins TRBV2 to TRBJ1-4, with D possibly being TRBD1 (6 bases). CDR3 length: 14 residues. V was trimmed by 0 bases and J by 13 bases, leaving 15 bases between them. Germline V gene lookup returns CDR1 SNHLY and CDR2 FYNNEI. This CDR3 is CASSEAGQGFVLFF. In DNA form, the CDR3 reads TGTGCCAGCAGTGAAGCGGGGCAGGGGTTCGTACTGTTTTTT.

This clonotype was counted a few times. This chain connects TRBV30 to TRBJ2-6, with D hard to call. The CDR3 has 14 residues. Trimming left V 1 base short and J 2 bases short, with 6 bases between. Germline values: CDR1 GTSNPN, CDR2 SVGIG (reference sequence). CDR3 residues: CAWSERTGANVLTF. The CDR3 region has the DNA TGTGCCTGGAGTGAGAGGACTGGGGCCAACGTCCTGACTTTC.

The J gene is TRBJ1-3, the V gene TRBV5-1, with D unclear. The germline V and J ends were trimmed by 0 bases and 0 bases, with 10 bases remaining between them. Germline CDR1 and CDR2: SGHRS and YFSETQ. The CDR3 consists of 16 residues. CDR3 in amino acids: CASSLVSGPSGNTIYF. The CDR3, as DNA: TGCGCCAGCAGCTTGGTGTCGGGCCCCTCTGGAAACACCATATATTTT. The full variable domain, completed using reference TRBV5-1 and TRBJ1-3, is KAGVTQTPRYLIKTRGQQVTLSCSPISGHRSVSWYQQTPGQGLQFLFEYFSETQRNKGNFPGRFSGRQFSNSRSEMNVSTLELGDSALYLCASSLVSGPSGNTIYFGEGSWLTVV.

This clonotype was counted a few times. J is TRBJ2-3 and V is TRBV6-1; 9 nucleotides match TRBD2. This CDR3 spans 14 amino acids. V lost 6 bases, J lost 4 bases, and 5 bases stayed unmatched. Per germline, CDR1 MNHNS and CDR2 SASEGT. CDR3 DNA sequence: TGTGCCAGCAGGGCCGGGACTAGCCCAGATACGCAGTATTTT. It specifies CASRAGTSPDTQYF.

This clonotype has at least ten counts. The V call is TRBV7-2, the J call TRBJ1-2; the D gene is possibly TRBD1 (6 bases). V was trimmed by 7 bases and J by 6 bases, leaving 15 bases between them. This CDR3 has 13 residues. Looked up from germline, CDR1 is SGHTA and CDR2 is FQGNSA. The CDR3 here is CASTIQGSNGYTF. The DNA of the CDR3 is TGTGCCAGCACCATACAGGGATCCAATGGCTACACCTTC. Variable domain in full (rest from reference TRBV7-2 and TRBJ1-2): GAGVSQSPSNKVTEKGKDVELRCDPISGHTALYWYRQSLGQGLEFLIYFQGNSAPDKSGLPSDRFSAERTGGSVSTLTIQRTQQEDSAVYLCASTIQGSNGYTFGSGTRLTVV.

The V and J genes are TRBV18 and TRBJ2-5; 10 bases agree with TRBD1. The J segment lost 6 bases and the V segment lost 0 bases, leaving 4 bases of the junction unmatched. This CDR3 region has 15 residues. Germline CDR1 reads KGHSH; CDR2 reads LQKENI. CDR3 sequence: CASSPPTGGLKTQYF. The CDR3 DNA reads as TGTGCCAGCTCACCACCGACAGGGGGCTTGAAGACCCAGTACTTC.

This clonotype was seen a few times. Here the CDR3 DNA reads TGTGCCAGCAGTTTAGCCCAGGATCAGCCCCAGCATTTT. Translating it yields CASSLAQDQPQHF. The V call is TRBV12-3 or TRBV12-4, the J call TRBJ1-5; no clear D. Trimming cost V 0 bases and J 5 bases, with 5 bases left between them. The CDR3 runs to 13 residues.

The chain employs TRBV19 and TRBJ1-1; a possible D gene is TRBD1 (5 bases). This CDR3 region has 18 residues. Trimming took off 6 bases at V and 1 base at J, with 24 bases between the two ends. Germline CDR1 is LNHDA and CDR2 is SQIVND (reference sequence). CDR3 DNA sequence: TGTGCCAGTAGCACCTCAAGGGGCGGGCGACTTTCGAACACTGAAGCTTTCTTT. It encodes CASSTSRGGRLSNTEAFF.

Many counts were recorded for this clonotype. The chain links TRBV7-9 to TRBJ1-1; possible D gene TRBD1, 6 bases. CDR3 length: 14 amino acids. From germline, CDR1 is SEHNR and CDR2 FQNEAQ (reference sequence). Between the trimmed V and J ends, which lost 4 bases and 1 base, there was a span of 10 bases. The CDR3, as DNA: TGTGCCAGCAGCTGGGGACACCCGAACACTGAAGCTTTCTTT. It encodes CASSWGHPNTEAFF.

With regard to this clonotype: This may be a read error, as it is one base from a much larger clone. This rearrangement joins TRBV30 to TRBJ1-2; the D gene is possibly TRBD1 (6 bases). V lost 4 bases and J 13 bases, leaving 25 bases between the germline ends. The CDR3 has 14 residues. Germline CDR1 GTSNPN, CDR2 SVGIG (reference sequence). The CDR3 DNA reads TGTGCCTGGAAGGGGGTCGCAGGAGCTGTCGGTGGCACCTTC. It codes for CAWKGVAGAVGGTF. Using reference TRBV30 and TRBJ1-2 for the parts outside the CDR3, the full variable domain is SQTIHQWPATLVQPVGSPLSLECTVEGTSNPNLYWYRQAAGRGLQLLFYSVGIGQISSEVPQNLSASRPQDRQFILSSKKLLLSDSGFYLCAWKGVAGAVGGTFGSGTRLTVV.

The sample holds a few counts of this clonotype. The chain combines TRBV27 with TRBJ1-2, with D possibly TRBD1 on 5 matching bases. The CDR3 length is 17 residues. Germline loops: CDR1 MNHEY, CDR2 SMNVEV (reference sequence). The V end lost 2 bases, the J end lost 7 bases, and 23 bases lay between the germline ends. In DNA, the CDR3 is TGTGCCAGCAGTTTAGTTCCCCTAACGAGGGGCTGGGGTGGCTACACCTTC. Amino acids: CASSLVPLTRGWGGYTF.

This clonotype was counted only a few times. The rearrangement joins TRBV7-9 to TRBJ1-1, with D perhaps matching TRBD1 (6 bases). The CDR3 has 13 residues. The germline V gene encodes CDR1 SEHNR and CDR2 FQNEAQ (reference sequence). V lost 10 bases, J lost 3 bases, and 15 bases lay in between. CDR3 bases: TGTGCCACACAGGGTCCCCGGGACACTGAAGCTTTCTTT. Translated: CATQGPRDTEAFF.

In this sample, this clonotype turned up many times. The rearrangement links TRBV11-2 to TRBJ2-7; D uncertain. Trimming removed 0 bases at V and 0 bases at J, with 6 bases between. CDR3 length: 14 residues. CDR1 SGHAT and CDR2 FQNNGV come from the germline V gene. The CDR3 DNA is TGTGCCAGCAGCTTAGATTCCCTCTCCTACGAGCAGTACTTC. Translation: CASSLDSLSYEQYF.

This clonotype was seen repeatedly, ten times or more. V gene TRBV7-6 combines with J gene TRBJ2-7; possibly TRBD1 or TRBD2 for D (5 bases each). Germline V gene sequence: CDR1 SGHVS, CDR2 FNYEAQ. Deletions cut 1 base from V and 7 bases from J, with 14 bases between. The CDR3 is 14 amino acids. The CDR3 bases are TGTGCCAGCAGCTTAGGGACGGGGCCGTGGGAGCAGTACTTC. It translates to CASSLGTGPWEQYF.

Regarding this clonotype: The CDR3 end shows no conserved phenylalanine or tryptophan, and so a read error is likely. V is TRBV20-1 and J is TRBJ1-1; 11 bases agree with TRBD1. Trimming took 6 bases from V and 0 from J; bases not matched to a gene: 12. The CDR3 sequence is 17 residues long. The germline V gene has CDR1 DFQATT and CDR2 SNEGSKA (reference sequence). CDR3 sequence: CSAHVPRTGGVNTEAFV. The CDR3 nucleotides read TGCAGTGCCCATGTTCCCCGGACAGGGGGCGTGAACACTGAAGCTTTCGTT.

This clonotype was counted at least ten times. The J gene is TRBJ2-7, the V gene TRBV28, with D unresolved. The germline V and J ends were trimmed by 10 bases and 0 bases, with 13 bases remaining between them. Germline CDR1 MDHEN, CDR2 SYDVKM. CDR3 length equals 13 residues. The CDR3 DNA is TGTGCCACCGTCGACCCACGCTCCTACGAGCAGTACTTC. It codes for CATVDPRSYEQYF.